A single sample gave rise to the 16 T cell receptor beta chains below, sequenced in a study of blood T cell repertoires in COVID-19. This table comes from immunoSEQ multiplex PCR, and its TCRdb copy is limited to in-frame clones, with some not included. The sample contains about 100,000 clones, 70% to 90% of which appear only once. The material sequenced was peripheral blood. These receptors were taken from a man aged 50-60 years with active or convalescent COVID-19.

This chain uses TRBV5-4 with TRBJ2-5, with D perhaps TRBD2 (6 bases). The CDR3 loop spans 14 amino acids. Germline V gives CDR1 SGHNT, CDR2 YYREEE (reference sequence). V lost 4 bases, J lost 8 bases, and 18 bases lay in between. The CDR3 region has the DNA TGTGCCAGCAGCCGCGTAGCGGACCCTGACACCCAGTACTTC. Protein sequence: CASSRVADPDTQYF.

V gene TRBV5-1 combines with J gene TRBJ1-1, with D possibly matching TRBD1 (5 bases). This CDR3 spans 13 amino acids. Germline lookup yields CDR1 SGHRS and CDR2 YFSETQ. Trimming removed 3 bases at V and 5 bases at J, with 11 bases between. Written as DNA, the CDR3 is TGCGCCAGCAGCTGGACAAGGATGACTGAAGCTTTCTTT. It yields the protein CASSWTRMTEAFF.

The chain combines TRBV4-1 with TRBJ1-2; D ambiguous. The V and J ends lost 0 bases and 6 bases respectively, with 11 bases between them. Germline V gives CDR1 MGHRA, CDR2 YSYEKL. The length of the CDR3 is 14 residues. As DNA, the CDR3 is TGCGCCAGCAGCCAAGATCCGGGGAGGGATGGCTACACCTTC. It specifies CASSQDPGRDGYTF.

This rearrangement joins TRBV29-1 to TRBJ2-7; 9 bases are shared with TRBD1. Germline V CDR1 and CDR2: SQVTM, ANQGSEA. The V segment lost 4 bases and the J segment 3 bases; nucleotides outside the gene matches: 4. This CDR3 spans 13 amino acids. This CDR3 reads CSVVGQGNYEQYF. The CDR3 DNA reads TGCAGCGTTGTGGGACAGGGTAACTACGAGCAGTACTTC.

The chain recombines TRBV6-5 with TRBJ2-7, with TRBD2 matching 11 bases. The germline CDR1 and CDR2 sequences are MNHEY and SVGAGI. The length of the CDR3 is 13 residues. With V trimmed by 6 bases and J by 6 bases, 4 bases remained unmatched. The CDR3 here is CASRTSGSSEQYF. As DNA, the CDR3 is TGTGCCAGCAGAACTAGCGGGAGTAGCGAGCAGTACTTC.

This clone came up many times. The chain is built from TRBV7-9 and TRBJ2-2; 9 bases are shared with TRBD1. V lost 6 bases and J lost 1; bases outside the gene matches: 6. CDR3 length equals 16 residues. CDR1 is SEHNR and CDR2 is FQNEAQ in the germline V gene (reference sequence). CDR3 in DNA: TGTGCCAGCAGACCTCGGACAGGGGAGAACACCGGGGAGCTGTTTTTT. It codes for CASRPRTGENTGELFF.

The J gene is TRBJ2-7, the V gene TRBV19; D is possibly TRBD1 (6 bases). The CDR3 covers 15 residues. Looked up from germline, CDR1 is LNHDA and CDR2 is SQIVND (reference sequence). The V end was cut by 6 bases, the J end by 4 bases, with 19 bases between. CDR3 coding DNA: TGTGCCAGTAGACCTCGTCGGGACAATTTTTACGAGCAGTACTTC. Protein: CASRPRRDNFYEQYF.

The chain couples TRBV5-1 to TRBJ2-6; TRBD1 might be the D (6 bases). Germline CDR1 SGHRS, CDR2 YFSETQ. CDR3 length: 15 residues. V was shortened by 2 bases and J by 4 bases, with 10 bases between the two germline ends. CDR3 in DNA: TGCGCCAGCAGCTTCGGGACATCAGGGGCCAACGTCCTGACTTTC. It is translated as CASSFGTSGANVLTF.

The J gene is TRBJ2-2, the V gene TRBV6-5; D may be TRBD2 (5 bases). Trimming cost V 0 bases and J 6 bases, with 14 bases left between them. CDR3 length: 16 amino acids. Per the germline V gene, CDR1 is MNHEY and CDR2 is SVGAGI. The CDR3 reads CASSYSPSPLPGELFF. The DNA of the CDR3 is TGTGCCAGCAGTTACTCGCCTAGCCCATTACCCGGGGAGCTGTTTTTT.

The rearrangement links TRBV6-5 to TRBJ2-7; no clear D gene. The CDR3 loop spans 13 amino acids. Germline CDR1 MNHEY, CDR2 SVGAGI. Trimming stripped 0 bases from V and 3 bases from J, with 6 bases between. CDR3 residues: CASSYSGHYEQYF. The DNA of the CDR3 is TGTGCCAGCAGTTACTCGGGCCACTACGAGCAGTACTTC.

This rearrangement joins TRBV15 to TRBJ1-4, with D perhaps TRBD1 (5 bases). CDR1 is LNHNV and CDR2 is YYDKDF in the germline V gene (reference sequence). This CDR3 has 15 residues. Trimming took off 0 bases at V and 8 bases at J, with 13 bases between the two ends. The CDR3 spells CATSRDVAGQEKLFF. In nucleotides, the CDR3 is TGTGCCACCAGCAGAGACGTAGCGGGGCAGGAAAAACTGTTTTTT.

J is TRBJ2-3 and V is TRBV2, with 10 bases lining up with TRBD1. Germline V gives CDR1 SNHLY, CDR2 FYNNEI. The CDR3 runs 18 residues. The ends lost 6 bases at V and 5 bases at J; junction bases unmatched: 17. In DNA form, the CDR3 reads TGTGCCAGCAGCCTCGTGGCAGGGACAGGGGATCCCCGAGATACGCAGTATTTT. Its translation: CASSLVAGTGDPRDTQYF.

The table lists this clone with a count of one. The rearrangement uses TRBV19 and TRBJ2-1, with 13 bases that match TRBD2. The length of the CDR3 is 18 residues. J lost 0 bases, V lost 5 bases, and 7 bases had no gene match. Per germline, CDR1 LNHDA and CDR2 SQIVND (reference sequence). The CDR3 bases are TGTGCCAGTAGTTTGACTAGCGGGAGGCATAACTCCTACAATGAGCAGTTCTTC. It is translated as CASSLTSGRHNSYNEQFF.

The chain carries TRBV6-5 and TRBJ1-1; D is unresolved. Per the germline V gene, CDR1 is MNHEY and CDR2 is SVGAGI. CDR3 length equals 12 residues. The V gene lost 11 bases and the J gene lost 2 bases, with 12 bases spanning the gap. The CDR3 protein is CASVEVNTEAFF. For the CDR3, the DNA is TGTGCCTCTGTGGAGGTCAACACTGAAGCTTTCTTT.

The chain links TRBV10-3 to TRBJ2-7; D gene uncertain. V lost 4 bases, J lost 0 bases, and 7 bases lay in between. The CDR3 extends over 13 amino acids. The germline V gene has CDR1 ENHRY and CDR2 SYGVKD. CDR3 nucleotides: TGTGCCATCAGTGGCGAATACTCCTACGAGCAGTACTTC. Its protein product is CAISGEYSYEQYF.

Here the CDR3 reads CASSLEGDYEQYF. The CDR3 DNA reads TGTGCCAGCAGTCTCGAGGGAGATTACGAGCAGTACTTC. This chain connects TRBV9 to TRBJ2-7; TRBD2 might be the D (5 bases). This CDR3 has 13 amino acids. V lost 5 bases and J 4 bases, leaving 13 bases between the germline ends. CDR1 is SGDLS, CDR2 YYNGEE, per germline.